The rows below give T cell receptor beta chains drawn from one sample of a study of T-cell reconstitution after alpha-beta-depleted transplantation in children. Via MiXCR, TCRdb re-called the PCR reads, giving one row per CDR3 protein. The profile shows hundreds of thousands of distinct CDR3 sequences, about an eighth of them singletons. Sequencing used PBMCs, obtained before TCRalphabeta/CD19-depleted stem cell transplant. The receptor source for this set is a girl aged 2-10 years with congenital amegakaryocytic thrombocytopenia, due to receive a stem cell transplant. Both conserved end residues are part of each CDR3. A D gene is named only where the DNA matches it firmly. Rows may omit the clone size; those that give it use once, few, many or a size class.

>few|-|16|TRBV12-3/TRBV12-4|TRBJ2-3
CASKKGGNPRADTQYF
TGTGCCAGCAAGAAGGGGGGTAATCCTAGAGCAGATACGCAGTATTTT
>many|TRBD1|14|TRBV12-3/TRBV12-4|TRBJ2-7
CASREQGASYEQYF
TGTGCCAGCAGAGAACAGGGGGCCTCCTACGAGCAGTACTTC
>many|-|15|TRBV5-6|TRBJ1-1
CASSLSTRVSTEAFF
TGTGCCAGCAGCCTTAGCACCAGGGTGAGCACTGAAGCTTTCTTT
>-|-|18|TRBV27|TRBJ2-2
CASSSLGEGRKNTGELFF
TGTGCCAGCAGTTCTCTGGGTGAGGGCAGAAAAAACACCGGGGAGCTGTTTTTT
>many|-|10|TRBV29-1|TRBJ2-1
CSVDSNEQFF
TGCAGCGTTGACAGTAATGAGCAGTTCTTC
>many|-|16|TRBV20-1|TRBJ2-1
CSAPTWSGASYNEQFF
TGCAGTGCCCCGACGTGGTCGGGAGCATCCTACAATGAGCAGTTCTTC
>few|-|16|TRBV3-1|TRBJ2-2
CASSQESRSNTGELFF
TGTGCCAGCAGCCAAGAATCCAGATCGAACACCGGGGAGCTGTTTTTT
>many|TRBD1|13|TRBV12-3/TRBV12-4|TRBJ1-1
CATSGGRNTEAFF
TGTGCCACTTCAGGGGGTAGGAACACTGAAGCTTTCTTT
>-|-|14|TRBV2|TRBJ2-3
CATDSSPHTDTQYF
TGTGCCACGGACAGCAGCCCTCACACAGATACGCAGTATTTT
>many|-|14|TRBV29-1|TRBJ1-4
CSARDRAANEKLFF
TGCAGCGCCCGGGACCGCGCAGCTAATGAAAAACTGTTTTTT
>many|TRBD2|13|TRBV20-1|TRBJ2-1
CSARREDLNEQFF
TGCAGTGCTAGGCGGGAGGACCTCAATGAGCAGTTCTTC
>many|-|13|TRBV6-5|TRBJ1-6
CASSCQSNSPLHF
TGTGCCAGCAGTTGTCAATCTAATTCACCCCTCCACTTT
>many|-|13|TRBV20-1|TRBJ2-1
CSARAGTLNEQFF
TGCAGTGCTAGAGCCGGGACCCTCAATGAGCAGTTCTTC
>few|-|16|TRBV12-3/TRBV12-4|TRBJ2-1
CASSPTSPTTYNEQFF
TGTGCCAGCAGCCCAACTAGCCCGACCACCTACAATGAGCAGTTCTTC
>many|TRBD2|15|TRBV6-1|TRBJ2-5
CASSDILASQETQYF
TGTGCCAGCAGTGATATACTAGCGTCCCAAGAGACCCAGTACTTC
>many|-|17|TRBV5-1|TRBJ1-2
CASSLVPPREGSYGYTF
TGCGCCAGCAGCTTGGTACCCCCTCGTGAGGGGAGCTATGGCTACACCTTC
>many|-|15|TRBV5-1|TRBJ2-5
CASSSGFGDQETQYF
TGCGCCAGCAGCTCGGGGTTTGGGGACCAAGAGACCCAGTACTTC
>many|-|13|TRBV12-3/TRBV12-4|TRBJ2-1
CASSFQGRNEQFF
TGTGCCAGCAGTTTTCAGGGGAGGAATGAGCAGTTCTTC
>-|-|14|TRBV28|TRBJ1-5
CASNTAGGNQPQHF
TGTGCCAGCAACACGGCTGGGGGCAATCAGCCCCAGCATTTT
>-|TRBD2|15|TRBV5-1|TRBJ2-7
CASSLVAGEQFEQYF
TGCGCCAGCAGCTTGGTAGCGGGAGAACAATTCGAGCAGTACTTC
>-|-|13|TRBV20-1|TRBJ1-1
CSAPRAIDTEAFF
TGCAGTGCGCCCAGGGCTATTGACACTGAAGCTTTCTTT
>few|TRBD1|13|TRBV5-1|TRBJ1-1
CASSLVSRGEAFF
TGCGCCAGCAGCTTGGTTAGCAGGGGGGAAGCTTTCTTT
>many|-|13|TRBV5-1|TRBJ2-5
CASSLAGKETQYF
TGCGCCAGCAGCTTGGCAGGGAAAGAGACCCAGTACTTC
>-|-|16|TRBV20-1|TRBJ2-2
CSARVLGSSYTGELFF
TGCAGTGCTAGAGTCCTTGGGAGCTCCTACACCGGGGAGCTGTTTTTT
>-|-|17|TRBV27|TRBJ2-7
CASSLTSPRGVSYEQYF
TGTGCCAGCAGTTTAACTTCCCCTCGCGGGGTATCGTACGAGCAGTACTTC
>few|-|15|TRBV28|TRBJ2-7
CASTKMGTPEIEQYF
TGTGCCAGCACAAAGATGGGGACTCCAGAGATCGAGCAGTACTTC
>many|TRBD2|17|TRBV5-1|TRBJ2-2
CASSLLSGGSNTGELFF
TGCGCCAGCAGCTTGTTGTCGGGAGGCTCGAACACCGGGGAGCTGTTTTTT
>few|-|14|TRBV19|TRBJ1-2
CASSSSPGDYGYTF
TGTGCCAGTAGTAGTTCGCCGGGGGACTATGGCTACACCTTC
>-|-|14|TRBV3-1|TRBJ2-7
CASSQGGETYEQYF
TGTGCCAGCAGCCAAGGAGGGGAAACCTACGAGCAGTACTTC
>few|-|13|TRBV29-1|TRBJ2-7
CSARYPTDYEQYF
TGCAGCGCCCGTTACCCGACAGATTACGAGCAGTACTTC
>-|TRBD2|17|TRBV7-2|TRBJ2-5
CASSQNWTRRGQKTQYF
TGTGCCAGCAGCCAAAATTGGACTAGGAGGGGTCAAAAGACCCAGTACTTC
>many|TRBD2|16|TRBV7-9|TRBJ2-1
CASSLFGGLAYNEQFF
TGTGCCAGCAGCTTATTCGGGGGACTAGCATACAATGAGCAGTTCTTC
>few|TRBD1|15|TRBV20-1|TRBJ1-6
CSASFQGAKNSPLHF
TGCAGTGCTAGTTTCCAGGGGGCAAAAAATTCACCCCTCCACTTT
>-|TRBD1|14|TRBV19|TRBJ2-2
CASSTGGSSGELFF
TGTGCCAGTAGTACAGGGGGCTCATCCGGGGAGCTGTTTTTT
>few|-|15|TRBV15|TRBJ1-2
CATSRENRVLDGYTF
TGTGCCACCAGCAGAGAAAACCGAGTACTAGATGGCTACACCTTC
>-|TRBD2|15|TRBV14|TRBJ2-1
CASQPGAGINNEQFF
TGTGCCAGCCAGCCGGGAGCGGGGATTAACAATGAGCAGTTCTTC
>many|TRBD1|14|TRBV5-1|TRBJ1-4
CASSTGTVGEKLFF
TGCGCCAGCAGCACCGGGACAGTAGGCGAAAAACTGTTTTTT
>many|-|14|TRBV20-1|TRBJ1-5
CSAPVTPNREPQHF
TGCAGTGCCCCCGTGACACCTAATAGAGAGCCCCAGCATTTT
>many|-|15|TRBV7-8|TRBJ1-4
CASSPSGTYNEKLFF
TGTGCCAGCAGCCCGTCGGGGACCTATAATGAAAAACTGTTTTTT
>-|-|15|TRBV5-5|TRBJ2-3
CASSYRWGNTDTQYF
TGTGCCAGCAGCTACAGATGGGGGAACACAGATACGCAGTATTTT
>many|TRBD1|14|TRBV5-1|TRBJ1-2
CASSGDSGVYGYTF
TGCGCCAGCAGCGGGGACAGTGGGGTCTATGGCTACACCTTC
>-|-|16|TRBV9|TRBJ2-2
CASSLGGTPNTGELFF
TGTGCCAGCAGCCTAGGGGGGACCCCGAACACCGGGGAGCTGTTTTTT
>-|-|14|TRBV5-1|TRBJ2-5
CASSLGAVQETQYF
TGCGCCAGCAGCTTGGGTGCGGTCCAAGAGACCCAGTACTTC
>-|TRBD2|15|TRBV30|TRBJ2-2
CAWSGAGGMAGELFF
TGTGCCTGGAGTGGAGCGGGAGGGATGGCCGGGGAGCTGTTTTTT
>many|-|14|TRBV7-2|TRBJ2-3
CASSLVGGGDTQYF
TGTGCCAGCAGCTTAGTTGGAGGGGGAGATACGCAGTATTTT
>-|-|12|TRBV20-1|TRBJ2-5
CSVLRLQETQYF
TGCAGTGTTTTGCGGTTACAAGAGACCCAGTACTTC
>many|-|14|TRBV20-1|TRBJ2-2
CSAKTGSNTGELFF
TGCAGTGCTAAAACAGGGAGCAACACCGGGGAGCTGTTTTTT
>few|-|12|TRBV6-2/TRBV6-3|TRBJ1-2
CASRQGDNGYTF
TGTGCCAGCAGACAAGGAGACAACGGCTACACCTTC
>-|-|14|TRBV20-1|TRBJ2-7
CSATRVGVAYEQYF
TGCAGTGCTACCCGAGTGGGAGTGGCGTACGAGCAGTACTTC